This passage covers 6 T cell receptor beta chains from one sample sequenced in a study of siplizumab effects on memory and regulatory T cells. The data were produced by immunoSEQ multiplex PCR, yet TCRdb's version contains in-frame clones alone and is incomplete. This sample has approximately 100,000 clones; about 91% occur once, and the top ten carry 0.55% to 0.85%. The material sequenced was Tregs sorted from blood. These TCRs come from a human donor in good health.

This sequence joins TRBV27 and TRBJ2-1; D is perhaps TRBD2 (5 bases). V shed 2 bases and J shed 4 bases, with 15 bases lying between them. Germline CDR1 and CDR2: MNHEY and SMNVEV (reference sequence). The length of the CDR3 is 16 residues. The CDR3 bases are TGTGCCAGCAGTTTAGATGGTACGGGATGGTACAATGAGCAGTTCTTC. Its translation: CASSLDGTGWYNEQFF.

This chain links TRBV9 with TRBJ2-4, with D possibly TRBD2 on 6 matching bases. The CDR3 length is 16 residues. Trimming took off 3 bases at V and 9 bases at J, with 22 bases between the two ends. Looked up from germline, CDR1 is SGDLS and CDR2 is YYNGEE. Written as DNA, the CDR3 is TGTGCCAGCAGCGGGAGCGCGGGGAAAGGCGGCAGCATTCAGTACTTC. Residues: CASSGSAGKGGSIQYF.

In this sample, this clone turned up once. The CDR3 loop is CASSPQLGASYNEQFF. The CDR3 DNA reads TGTGCCAGCAGCCCCCAGCTCGGGGCATCCTACAATGAGCAGTTCTTC. V usage is TRBV7-8 and J usage is TRBJ2-1, with D perhaps being TRBD1 or TRBD2 (5 bases each). The V end was cut by 5 bases, the J end by 1 base, with 15 bases between. This CDR3 has 16 residues. CDR1 and CDR2 from the germline V gene are SGHVS and FQNEAQ.

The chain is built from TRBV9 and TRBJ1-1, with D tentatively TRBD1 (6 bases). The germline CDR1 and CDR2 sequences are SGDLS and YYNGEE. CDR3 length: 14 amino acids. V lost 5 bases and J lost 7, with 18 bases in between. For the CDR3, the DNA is TGTGCCAGCAGTCTCCAACAGGGTGCCGGTGAAGCTTTCTTT. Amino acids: CASSLQQGAGEAFF. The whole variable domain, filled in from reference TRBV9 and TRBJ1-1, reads DSGVTQTPKHLITATGQRVTLRCSPRSGDLSVYWYQQSLDQGLQFLIQYYNGEERAKGNILERFSAQQFPDLHSELNLSSLELGDSALYFCASSLQQGAGEAFFGQGTRLTVV.

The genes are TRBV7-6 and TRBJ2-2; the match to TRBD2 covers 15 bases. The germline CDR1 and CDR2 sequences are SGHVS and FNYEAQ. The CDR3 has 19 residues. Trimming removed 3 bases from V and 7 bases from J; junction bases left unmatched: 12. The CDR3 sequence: CASSLLGLAGGPYNGELFF. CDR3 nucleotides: TGTGCCAGCAGCTTGCTCGGACTAGCGGGAGGGCCTTATAACGGGGAGCTGTTTTTT.

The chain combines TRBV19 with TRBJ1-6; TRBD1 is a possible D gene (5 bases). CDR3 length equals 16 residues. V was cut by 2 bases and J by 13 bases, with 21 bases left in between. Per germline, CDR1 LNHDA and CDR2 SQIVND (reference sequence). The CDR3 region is CASSISGTDSGWPLHF. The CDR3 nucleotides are TGTGCCAGTAGTATATCCGGGACTGACTCTGGTTGGCCCCTCCACTTT.